This paragraph covers one TCR beta chain sequence. Its target is not known. CDR1 and CDR2 (germline): SGHRS, YFSETQ. V was trimmed by 0 bases and J by 0 bases, leaving 14 bases between them. The CDR3 sequence is 17 residues long. This sample stems from a study of shared clonotypes between healthy human individuals. Broader study findings: Large depth notwithstanding, sorted-subset sequencing proved incomplete by rarefaction. With several donors compared, roughly 5% of naive CD4 clonotypes were shared.

Generated by immunoSEQ multiplex PCR, the TCRdb table keeps only in-frame clones and is missing some. This repertoire shows 2 million to 2.5 million clones, almost 96% found once; its top ten account for roughly 0.13%. Sequencing was done on a sample of naive CD4+ T cells sorted from blood. Noted subset: CD45RA+ positively selected. The TCR sequence derives from a man between 18 and 35 years old in good health. The chain joins TRBV5-1 to TRBJ2-3; D might be TRBD1 (6 bases). CDR3 coding DNA: TGCGCCAGCAGCTTGGGCGGACAGCGAGCTAGCACAGATACGCAGTATTTT. Translation gives CASSLGGQRASTDTQYF.